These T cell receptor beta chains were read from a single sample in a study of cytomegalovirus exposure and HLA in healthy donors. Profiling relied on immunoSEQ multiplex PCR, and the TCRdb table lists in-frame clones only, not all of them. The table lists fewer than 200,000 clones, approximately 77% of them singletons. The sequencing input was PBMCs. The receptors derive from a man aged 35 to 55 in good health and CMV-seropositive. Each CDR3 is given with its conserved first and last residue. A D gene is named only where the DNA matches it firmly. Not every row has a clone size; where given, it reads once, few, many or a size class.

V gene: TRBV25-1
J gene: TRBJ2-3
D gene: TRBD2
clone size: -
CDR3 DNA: TGTGCCAGCAGTGAATCTGTAAGACTAGCGGGAGCAGATACGCAGTATTTT
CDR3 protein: CASSESVRLAGADTQYF

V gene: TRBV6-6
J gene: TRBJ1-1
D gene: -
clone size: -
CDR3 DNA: TGTGCCAGCAGTTCCGGGGAGGGAATGAACACTGAAGCTTTCTTT
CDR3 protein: CASSSGEGMNTEAFF

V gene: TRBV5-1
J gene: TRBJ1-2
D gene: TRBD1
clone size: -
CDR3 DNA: TGCGCCAGCAGCTTCTCCCGACAGGGGGCGTTTGGTGGCTACACCTTC
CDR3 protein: CASSFSRQGAFGGYTF

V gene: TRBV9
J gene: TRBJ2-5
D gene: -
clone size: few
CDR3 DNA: TGTGCCAGCAGCCCCCGCAGTCAAGAGACCCAGTACTTC
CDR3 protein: CASSPRSQETQYF

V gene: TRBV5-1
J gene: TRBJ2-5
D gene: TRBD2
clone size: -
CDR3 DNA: TGCGCCAGCAGCTTGGTCCCCACCTTAGCGGGGGGCGGGGAGACCCAGTACTTC
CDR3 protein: CASSLVPTLAGGGETQYF

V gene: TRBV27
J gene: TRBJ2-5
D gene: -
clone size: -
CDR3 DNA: TGTGCCAGCAGCGGTCTGGGGCAGGGTGAGACCCAGTACTTC
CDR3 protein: CASSGLGQGETQYF

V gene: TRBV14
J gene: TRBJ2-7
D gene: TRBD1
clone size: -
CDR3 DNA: TGTGCCAGCAGCTCCGACAGGGGAAGTCCCTACGAGCAGTACTTC
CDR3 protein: CASSSDRGSPYEQYF

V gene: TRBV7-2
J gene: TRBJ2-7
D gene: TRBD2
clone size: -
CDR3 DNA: TGTGCCAGCAGCGCTGTAGCGCTAGCGGGAGGCGAGCAGTACTTC
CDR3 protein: CASSAVALAGGEQYF

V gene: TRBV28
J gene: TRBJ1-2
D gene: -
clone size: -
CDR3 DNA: TGTGCCAGCAGTTTATTCCGGGATGTCGATGGCTACACCTTC
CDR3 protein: CASSLFRDVDGYTF

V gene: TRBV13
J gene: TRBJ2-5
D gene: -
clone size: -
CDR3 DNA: TGTGCCAGCAGCTTAGGGGGGGGAAGGACCCAGTACTTC
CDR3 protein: CASSLGGGRTQYF

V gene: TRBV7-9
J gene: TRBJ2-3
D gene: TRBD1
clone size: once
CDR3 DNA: TGTGCCAGCAGCTGGCCAGGGGGACGCCCGTATTTT
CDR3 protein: CASSWPGGRPYF

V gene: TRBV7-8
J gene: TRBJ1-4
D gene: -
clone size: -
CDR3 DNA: TGTGCCAGCAGCTTATGGGCAGGGGAGGGTGAAAAACTGTTTTTT
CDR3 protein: CASSLWAGEGEKLFF

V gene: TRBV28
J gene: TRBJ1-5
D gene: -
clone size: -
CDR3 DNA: TGTGCCAGCAGTCTCCAGGGTTCACGGTTCCAGCATTTT
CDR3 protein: CASSLQGSRFQHF

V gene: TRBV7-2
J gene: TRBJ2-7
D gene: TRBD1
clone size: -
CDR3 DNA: TGTGCCAGCAGCGTCCGGGACAGGGGGCTCTACGAGCAGTACTTC
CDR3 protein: CASSVRDRGLYEQYF

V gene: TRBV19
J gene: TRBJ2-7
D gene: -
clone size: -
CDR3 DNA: TGTGCCAGTAGTACCAACTACGAGCAGTACTTC
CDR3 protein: CASSTNYEQYF

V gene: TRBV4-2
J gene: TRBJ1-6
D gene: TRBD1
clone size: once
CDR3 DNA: TGTGCCAGCAGCCCAACCCGGGACAGGGGAAGTGGGGCTGGATATAATTCACCCCTCCACTTT
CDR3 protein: CASSPTRDRGSGAGYNSPLHF

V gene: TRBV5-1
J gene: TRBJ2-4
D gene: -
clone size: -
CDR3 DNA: TGCGCCAGCAGCTTGAGGGAGGTGCTTGGGGACGAGGACATTCAGTACTTC
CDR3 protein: CASSLREVLGDEDIQYF

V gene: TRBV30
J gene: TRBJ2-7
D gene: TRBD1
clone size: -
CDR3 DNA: TGTGCCTGGATGACAGGGGACTACGAGCAGTACTTC
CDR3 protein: CAWMTGDYEQYF

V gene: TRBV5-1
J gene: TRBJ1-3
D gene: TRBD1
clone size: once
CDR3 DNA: TGCGCCAGCGGCCGGGACAGCCATTTCTCTGGAAACACCATATATTTT
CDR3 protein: CASGRDSHFSGNTIYF

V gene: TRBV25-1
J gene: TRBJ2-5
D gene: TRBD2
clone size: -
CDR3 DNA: TGTGCCAGCAGTGAACTAGCGGGGCCGTACAAACAAGAGACCCAGTACTTC
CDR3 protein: CASSELAGPYKQETQYF

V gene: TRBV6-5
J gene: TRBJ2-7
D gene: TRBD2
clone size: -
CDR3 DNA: TGTGCCAGCAGTCCTCTAGCGGACGGCTACGAGCAGTACTTC
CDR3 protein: CASSPLADGYEQYF

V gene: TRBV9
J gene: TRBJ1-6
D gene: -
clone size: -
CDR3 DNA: TGTGCCAGCAGCTCTCCCTTTACACCCCTCCACTTT
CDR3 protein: CASSSPFTPLHF

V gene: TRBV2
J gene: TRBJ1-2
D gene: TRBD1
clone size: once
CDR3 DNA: TGTGCCAGCATAGGGACAGAAGACCGCTACACCTTC
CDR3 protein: CASIGTEDRYTF

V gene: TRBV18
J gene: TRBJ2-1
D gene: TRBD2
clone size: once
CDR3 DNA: TGTGCCAGCTCACCACCGGGACTAGCGGTCCACAATGAGCAGTTCTTC
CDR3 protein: CASSPPGLAVHNEQFF

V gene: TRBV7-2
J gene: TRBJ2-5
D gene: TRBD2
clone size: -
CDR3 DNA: TGTGCCAGCAGCTTGGGGGGGGGTGGTGAGACCCAGTACTTC
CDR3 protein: CASSLGGGGETQYF

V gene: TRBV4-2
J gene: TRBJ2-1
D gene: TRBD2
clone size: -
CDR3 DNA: TGTGCCAGCAGCCAAGGCCGAACTAGCGGAGCCCACAATGAGCAGTTCTTC
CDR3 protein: CASSQGRTSGAHNEQFF

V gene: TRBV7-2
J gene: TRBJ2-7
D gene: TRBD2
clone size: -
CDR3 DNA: TGTGCCAGCAGCCCCCAGGTAGCGGGGACCTACGAGCAGTACTTC
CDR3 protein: CASSPQVAGTYEQYF

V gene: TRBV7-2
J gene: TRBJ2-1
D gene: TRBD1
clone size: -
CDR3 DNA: TGTGCCAGCAGCTTGCTGGGGATCCGGACAGGGGGGGGAGAGCAGTTCTTC
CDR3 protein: CASSLLGIRTGGGEQFF

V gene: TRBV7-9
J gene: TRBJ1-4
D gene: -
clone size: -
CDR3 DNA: TGTGCCAGCAGCCCCGAGGTTAATGAAAAACTGTTTTTT
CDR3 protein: CASSPEVNEKLFF

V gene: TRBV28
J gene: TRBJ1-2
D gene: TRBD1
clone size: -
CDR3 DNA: TGTGCCAGCAGTGGACAGGGGGAAGGCTACACCTTC
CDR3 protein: CASSGQGEGYTF

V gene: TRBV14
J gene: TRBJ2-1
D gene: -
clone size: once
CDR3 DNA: TGTGCCAGCAGCCGGGGACTCCCGGGCAATGAGCAGTTCTTC
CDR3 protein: CASSRGLPGNEQFF

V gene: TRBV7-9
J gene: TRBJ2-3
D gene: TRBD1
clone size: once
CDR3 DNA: TGTGCCAGCAGCTTATGGCAGGGGGAGACAGATACGCAGTATTTT
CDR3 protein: CASSLWQGETDTQYF

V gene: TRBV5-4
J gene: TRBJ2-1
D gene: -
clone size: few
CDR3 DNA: TGTGCCAGCAGCCAGGACTTAGCTGTCAATGAGCAGTTCTTC
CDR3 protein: CASSQDLAVNEQFF

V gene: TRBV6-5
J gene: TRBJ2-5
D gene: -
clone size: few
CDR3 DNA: TGTGCCAGCAGTTACGGAGCGGCTCGGACCCAGTACTTC
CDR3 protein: CASSYGAARTQYF

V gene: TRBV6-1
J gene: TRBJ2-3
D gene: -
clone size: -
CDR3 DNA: TGTGCCAGCAGTGAAAGCAGGGAAGTCACAGATACGCAGTATTTT
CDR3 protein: CASSESREVTDTQYF

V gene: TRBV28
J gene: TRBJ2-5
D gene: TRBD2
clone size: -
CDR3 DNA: TGTGCCAGCAGTTTTTGGCTAGCGGGAGTTTTTGAGACCCAGTACTTC
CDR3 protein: CASSFWLAGVFETQYF

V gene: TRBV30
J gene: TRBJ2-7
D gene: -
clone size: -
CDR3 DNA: TGTGCCTGGAGTGTACTAGGACTCTCCTACGAGCAGTACTTC
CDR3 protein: CAWSVLGLSYEQYF

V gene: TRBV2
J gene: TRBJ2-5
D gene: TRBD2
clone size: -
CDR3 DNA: TGTGCCAGCAGTGAAGCGCGAGGACTAGCCGGAGGAGAGACCCAGTACTTC
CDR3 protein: CASSEARGLAGGETQYF

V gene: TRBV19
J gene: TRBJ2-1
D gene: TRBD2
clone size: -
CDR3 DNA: TGTGCCAGTAGTTTCGATGGACTAGCCCACAATGAGCAGTTCTTC
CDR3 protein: CASSFDGLAHNEQFF

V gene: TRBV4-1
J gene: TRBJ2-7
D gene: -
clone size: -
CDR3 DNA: TGCGCCAGCAGCCAAGATACACAAGGGGCTGTATACGAGCAGTACTTC
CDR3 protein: CASSQDTQGAVYEQYF

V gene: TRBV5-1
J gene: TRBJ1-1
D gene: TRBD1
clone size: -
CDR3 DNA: TGCGCCAGCAGCGCCCCGGAGTGGGACAGGCAGAACACTGAAGCTTTCTTT
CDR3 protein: CASSAPEWDRQNTEAFF